One sample yielded the 25 T cell receptor beta chains listed below, sequenced in a study of monozygotic twins with inflammatory bowel disease. TCRdb derives one entry per CDR3 protein from the 5' RACE reads, leaving out DNA. The sample includes around 370,000 distinct CDR3 sequences. Specimen: blood. These receptors were taken from a human donor with ulcerative colitis or Crohn's disease, or a healthy co-twin of an affected twin (not recorded which).

The V and J genes are TRBV19 and TRBJ2-1; lacking DNA, the TRBD1 call made by TCRdb goes unchecked. This CDR3 is 13 amino acids long. Per the germline V gene, CDR1 is LNHDA and CDR2 is SQIVND (reference sequence). The CDR3 here is CASSIGNRAEQFF.

The chain has TRBV5-1 and TRBJ2-5; the D gene TCRdb calls, TRBD1, cannot be checked with no DNA. Germline lookup yields CDR1 SGHRS and CDR2 YFSETQ. CDR3 length: 15 amino acids. The CDR3 sequence: CASRTGTGYQETQYF.

J is TRBJ2-7 and V is TRBV4-3; TCRdb's D call of TRBD1 is untestable without DNA. CDR1 is LGHNA and CDR2 is YSLEER in the germline V gene. The CDR3 is 17 amino acids. CDR3 amino acids: CASSQAHTGEVGYEQYF.

The chain is built from TRBV6-5 and TRBJ2-7; TCRdb proposes TRBD1, but this gene call is untestable without DNA. This CDR3 is 15 amino acids long. The germline gives CDR1 MNHEY, CDR2 SVGAGI. CDR3 in amino acids: CASSYSRQGQYEQYF.

CDR3 region: CASSLRPTGTTGELFF. This rearrangement joins TRBV5-1 to TRBJ2-2; TCRdb's D call of TRBD1 is untestable without DNA. CDR1 is SGHRS, CDR2 YFSETQ, per germline. CDR3 size: 16 residues.

The CDR3 is CASSLVYASGASNNEQFF. This chain links TRBV7-8 with TRBJ2-1; with no DNA, the TCRdb D assignment of TRBD2 cannot be verified. The length of the CDR3 is 18 residues. Germline V CDR1 and CDR2: SGHVS, FQNEAQ. Looking up the rest from reference TRBV7-8 and TRBJ2-1 gives the full variable domain: GAGVSQSPRYKVAKRGQDVALRCDPISGHVSLFWYQQALGQGPEFLTYFQNEAQLDKSGLPSDRFFAERPEGSVSTLKIQRTQQEDSAVYLCASSLVYASGASNNEQFFGPGTRLTVL.

CDR3 sequence: CASGLVQAGGDEQFF. The rearrangement links TRBV12-5 to TRBJ2-1; the TCRdb D gene call, TRBD1, has no DNA to confirm it. Germline assignment: CDR1 LGHNT and CDR2 FRNRAP. This CDR3 region has 15 residues.

V is TRBV19 and J is TRBJ1-2. This CDR3 is 13 amino acids long. In germline, CDR1 is LNHDA, CDR2 SQIVND (reference sequence). The CDR3 loop is CASHLGANYGYTF.

This sequence joins TRBV12-3 or TRBV12-4 and TRBJ2-1; checking the TCRdb D call of TRBD1 is not possible without DNA. The CDR3 runs 15 residues. The CDR3 spells CASSPETGGGNEQFF.

The chain carries TRBV20-1 and TRBJ2-2; the TCRdb D gene call, TRBD2, has no DNA to confirm it. Germline V gene lookup returns CDR1 DFQATT and CDR2 SNEGSKA (reference sequence). This CDR3 contains 15 residues. The CDR3 sequence is CSARPPEGIWGELFF.

This chain joins TRBV7-2 and TRBJ2-7. CDR1 is SGHTA, CDR2 FQGNSA, per germline. CDR3 size: 15 residues. CDR3 sequence: CASSLMATLAYEQYF. Together with reference TRBV7-2 and TRBJ2-7, the CDR3 gives the full variable domain: GAGVSQSPSNKVTEKGKDVELRCDPISGHTALYWYRQSLGQGLEFLIYFQGNSAPDKSGLPSDRFSAERTGGSVSTLTIQRTQQEDSAVYLCASSLMATLAYEQYFGPGTRLTVT.

J is TRBJ1-2 and V is TRBV25-1; TCRdb's assignment of TRBD1 cannot be checked, as there is no DNA. This CDR3 region has 14 residues. CDR1 is MGHDK, CDR2 SYGVNS, per germline. The CDR3 here is CASSGFGTGVGYTF.

The V call is TRBV6-5, the J call TRBJ1-1; TCRdb gives TRBD1 as the D gene, but with no DNA this cannot be confirmed. The V gene's germline CDR1 is MNHEY and CDR2 SVGAGI. This CDR3 region has 12 residues. The CDR3 region is CASSRQFTEAFF.

The J gene is TRBJ2-7, the V gene TRBV24-1. This CDR3 contains 16 residues. Germline lookup yields CDR1 KGHDR and CDR2 SFDVKD. CDR3: CATSEHGKTSSYEQYF.

This chain connects TRBV27 to TRBJ2-7; absent DNA, TCRdb's TRBD1 call cannot be checked. From germline, CDR1 is MNHEY and CDR2 SMNVEV (reference sequence). The CDR3 length is 14 residues. The chain's CDR3 is CASSLSGDPYEQYF.

The chain uses TRBV7-3 and TRBJ1-1; TCRdb's D gene call, TRBD1, goes unchecked for lack of DNA. The CDR3 is 15 amino acids. Germline CDR1 and CDR2: SGHTA and FQGTGA. The CDR3: CASSLTPGLGTEAFF.

The CDR3 loop is CASKGVWVVSNTEAFF. V and J are TRBV6-7 and TRBJ1-1. TRBV6-7 is filed as an ORF, its function uncertain. The CDR3 totals 16 residues.

This chain links TRBV12-3 or TRBV12-4 with TRBJ1-1; the TCRdb D gene call, TRBD1, has no DNA to confirm it. This CDR3 is 15 amino acids long. The CDR3 protein is CASVLDGTVNTEAFF.

The rearrangement joins TRBV14 to TRBJ2-3; the TCRdb call, TRBD1, lacks DNA for checking. The germline gives CDR1 SGHDN, CDR2 FVKESK. This CDR3 has 16 residues. CDR3 sequence reads: CASSPPGTASTDTQYF. Full variable domain (remainder filled in from reference TRBV14 and TRBJ2-3): EAGVTQFPSHSVIEKGQTVTLRCDPISGHDNLYWYRRVMGKEIKFLLHFVKESKQDESGMPNNRFLAERTGGTYSTLKVQPAELEDSGVYFCASSPPGTASTDTQYFGPGTRLTVL.

V and J are TRBV10-3 and TRBJ2-7; TCRdb gives TRBD2 as the D gene, but with no DNA this cannot be confirmed. Germline V lookup: CDR1 ENHRY, CDR2 SYGVKD. The CDR3 runs 14 residues. CDR3 region: CAIREAGGLTEQYF.

The rearrangement links TRBV4-2 to TRBJ2-6; the D gene TCRdb calls, TRBD2, cannot be checked with no DNA. The CDR3 runs 18 residues. CDR1 LGHNA and CDR2 YNFKEQ come from the germline V gene. The CDR3 is CASSSVGRLRSGANVLTF.

The chain links TRBV7-2 to TRBJ2-3; the TRBD1 assignment by TCRdb is unverifiable without DNA. CDR1 is SGHTA and CDR2 is FQGNSA in the germline V gene. The CDR3 loop spans 14 amino acids. CDR3 residues: CASSLQGAIDTQYF.

V gene TRBV6-5 combines with J gene TRBJ2-7; as DNA is missing, the TRBD2 call by TCRdb cannot be tested. Per germline, CDR1 MNHEY and CDR2 SVGAGI. The CDR3 extends over 17 amino acids. CDR3 in amino acids: CASRLGYGTSAHYEQYF.

The J gene is TRBJ2-3, the V gene TRBV7-9; TCRdb picks TRBD1, but there is no DNA to check that call. Germline V gene sequence: CDR1 SEHNR, CDR2 FQNEAQ (reference sequence). The CDR3 is 13 residues long. The CDR3 loop is CASSSGATDTQYF.

J is TRBJ1-1 and V is TRBV28; no DNA is available, so the TRBD1 call from TCRdb remains unchecked. Germline V gene sequence: CDR1 MDHEN, CDR2 SYDVKM. This CDR3 has 14 residues. This chain's CDR3 is CASSGTEGRTEAFF.